The clone carrying this T cell receptor beta chain has at least ten counts. No antigen is known for it. This sample is drawn from a study of human T cells and chemical hapten exposure. Background on the study: TCR yield per sample varied, mainly due to pooled library volumes.

The study used a library that attached unique molecular identifiers to individual cDNA molecules. In the original processing: Ranging from roughly 23,224 to 690,600, TCR counts per sample had a median value of 95,638. MiXCR, run by TCRdb on the 5' RACE reads, gives a single entry per CDR3 protein. TCRdb assigned the V and J calls; the authors' analysis was not used. The sample has 130,000 or so distinct CDR3 sequences; about 4.3% are singletons. General study points: Sensitizing to DPC left TCRs with a frequency above 1 in 1000 unaltered.

The germline gives CDR1 LNHDA, CDR2 SQIVND (reference sequence). Unmatched junction bases numbered 7, after V lost 5 bases and J lost 3 bases. This CDR3 has 16 amino acids. Total RNA extraction was carried out from unfractionated whole blood. The V gene is TRBV19, the J gene TRBJ2-2; 9 bases line up with TRBD1. This sequence originates from a female donor in good health. CDR3 residues: CASSVMTGGDTGELFF. DNA for the CDR3: TGTGCCAGTAGTGTAATGACAGGGGGGGACACCGGGGAGCTGTTTTTT.